This is a list of T cell receptor beta chains from one sample in a study of T cells in Graves' hyperthyroidism and ophthalmopathy. TCRdb reprocessed the multiplex PCR reads via MiXCR and lists one record per CDR3 protein. The repertoire holds 550,000 to 850,000 distinct CDR3 sequences, with around 19% as singletons. The sample taken for sequencing was blood. These receptors were collected from a woman aged 45 to 65 with Graves' hyperthyroidism that later progressed to Graves' ophthalmopathy. CDR3s include the opening cysteine and the closing phenylalanine or tryptophan. A D gene is named only where the DNA matches it firmly. Only part of the rows carry a size: once, few, many, or a class if the clone is expanded.

v_call	d_call	j_call	clone_size	cdr3_aa	cdr3_nt
TRBV5-6	.	TRBJ1-2	few	CASSLNPRNYGYTF	TGTGCCAGCAGCTTAAACCCCAGAAACTATGGCTACACCTTC
TRBV5-1	.	TRBJ2-5	.	CASSLDSRQETQYF	TGCGCCAGCAGCTTGGACAGCAGACAAGAGACCCAGTACTTC
TRBV3-1	.	TRBJ1-1	many	CASSQYQVTEAFF	TGTGCCAGCAGCCAGTACCAGGTCACTGAAGCTTTCTTT
TRBV3-1	TRBD1	TRBJ2-2	few	CASSQERGGRNTGELFF	TGTGCCAGCAGCCAAGAAAGAGGGGGCCGAAACACCGGGGAGCTGTTTTTT
TRBV27	.	TRBJ1-1	many	CASSLYGGTAVNTEAFF	TGTGCCAGCAGTTTATATGGCGGGACGGCCGTCAACACTGAAGCTTTCTTT
TRBV19	.	TRBJ2-1	.	CAARPAGPDGEQFF	TGTGCCGCAAGACCCGCAGGTCCTGACGGTGAGCAGTTCTTC
TRBV3-1	TRBD1	TRBJ2-1	few	CASSQADRITYNEQFF	TGTGCCAGCAGCCAGGCGGACAGGATCACCTACAATGAGCAGTTCTTC
TRBV6-5	.	TRBJ2-6	.	CASSYTGYGANVLTF	TGTGCCAGCAGTTATACAGGGTATGGGGCCAACGTCCTGACTTTC
TRBV27	.	TRBJ2-1	.	CASSFGQGNNEQFF	TGTGCCAGCAGTTTTGGTCAGGGGAACAATGAGCAGTTCTTC
TRBV6-5	.	TRBJ1-2	many	CASSYSEGDLCYTF	TGTGCCAGCAGTTACTCGGAGGGGGACTTGTGTTACACCTTC
TRBV11-2	.	TRBJ1-3	.	CASSLETGRAVSGNTIYF	TGTGCCAGCAGCTTAGAAACAGGCCGCGCAGTCTCTGGAAACACCATATATTTT
TRBV30	.	TRBJ2-7	many	CAWNRGQAYEQYF	TGTGCCTGGAATAGGGGACAAGCCTACGAGCAGTACTTC
TRBV5-1	.	TRBJ2-7	few	CASSLDRAAYEQYF	TGCGCCAGCAGCTTGGATCGGGCAGCCTACGAGCAGTACTTC
TRBV5-8	TRBD1	TRBJ2-5	few	CASSGDRGGETQYF	TGTGCCAGCAGCGGGGACAGGGGAGGAGAGACCCAGTACTTC
TRBV10-3	.	TRBJ2-7	few	CAISDRDLYEQYF	TGTGCCATCAGTGACAGGGATCTCTACGAGCAGTACTTC
TRBV6-1	.	TRBJ1-6	many	CASSADGNNSPLHF	TGTGCCAGCAGTGCGGACGGTAATAATTCACCCCTCCACTTT
TRBV6-6	TRBD1	TRBJ1-1	.	CASSYAGQGRTEAFF	TGTGCCAGCAGTTACGCGGGACAGGGGAGGACTGAAGCTTTCTTT
TRBV14	.	TRBJ2-2	.	CASTAQPNTGELFF	TGTGCCAGCACCGCACAACCGAACACCGGGGAGCTGTTTTTT
TRBV3-1	TRBD1	TRBJ2-2	few	CASSQGPRQGLAGELFF	TGTGCCAGCAGCCAAGGGCCGAGACAGGGGTTAGCCGGGGAGCTGTTTTTT
TRBV5-5	TRBD2	TRBJ2-5	.	CASSSLAGEKETQYF	TGTGCCAGCAGCTCCCTAGCGGGGGAAAAAGAGACCCAGTACTTC
TRBV10-3	TRBD1	TRBJ2-4	.	CAISEEVGQGAKNIQYF	TGTGCCATCAGTGAGGAGGTAGGACAGGGGGCCAAAAACATTCAGTACTTC
TRBV6-5	.	TRBJ1-3	.	CASSYRPGPGGNTIYF	TGTGCCAGCAGTTACCGCCCGGGGCCGGGGGGAAACACCATATATTTT
TRBV12-3/TRBV12-4	.	TRBJ1-1	few	CASTGDAYTEAFF	TGTGCCAGCACTGGGGACGCCTACACTGAAGCTTTCTTT
TRBV5-1	.	TRBJ1-2	.	CASSLDWGNGYTF	TGCGCCAGCAGCTTGGATTGGGGTAATGGCTACACCTTC
TRBV29-1	TRBD1	TRBJ1-1	.	CSAGQGPNTEAFF	TGCAGCGCCGGACAGGGGCCGAACACTGAAGCTTTCTTT
TRBV3-1	TRBD2	TRBJ2-5	few	CASSQDSAGLAGGGETQYF	TGTGCCAGCAGCCAAGATTCTGCCGGACTAGCGGGGGGAGGAGAGACCCAGTACTTC
TRBV11-3	TRBD1	TRBJ1-5	few	CASRGFYGNQPQHF	TGTGCCTCCAGGGGGTTTTACGGCAATCAGCCCCAGCATTTT
TRBV20-1	.	TRBJ2-7	.	CSALPLSFYEQYF	TGCAGTGCTCTCCCCTTATCTTTCTACGAGCAGTACTTC
TRBV11-2	TRBD2	TRBJ2-5	many	CASSLKGGGGTQYF	TGTGCCAGCAGCTTAAAGGGCGGGGGGGGGACCCAGTACTTC
TRBV7-3	TRBD2	TRBJ2-3	many	CASSRGGTSTDTQYF	TGTGCCAGCAGCCGCGGGGGGACCAGCACAGATACGCAGTATTTT
TRBV6-2/TRBV6-3	.	TRBJ1-2	.	CASSYSMVSDRSFWGYTF	TGTGCCAGCAGTTACTCGATGGTGTCGGACAGATCGTTCTGGGGCTACACCTTC
TRBV5-1	.	TRBJ1-1	many	CASSLYRENTEAFF	TGCGCCAGCAGCTTGTACAGAGAGAACACTGAAGCTTTCTTT
TRBV27	TRBD2	TRBJ2-7	.	CASSLLGLGGGPEQYF	TGTGCCAGCAGTTTACTCGGGCTCGGGGGGGGGCCCGAGCAGTACTTC
TRBV20-1	.	TRBJ2-2	.	CSATTQGRANTGELFF	TGCAGTGCTACAACACAGGGACGGGCGAACACCGGGGAGCTGTTTTTT
TRBV11-3	TRBD1	TRBJ1-1	many	CASSFGTGGTEAFF	TGTGCCAGCAGCTTCGGGACAGGGGGCACTGAAGCTTTCTTT
TRBV2	.	TRBJ2-1	few	CASIIRGSYEQFF	TGTGCCAGCATCATTAGGGGGTCCTATGAGCAGTTCTTC
TRBV5-1	TRBD1	TRBJ1-5	.	CASRRDRGLGEPQHF	TGCGCCAGCAGACGGGACAGGGGATTGGGGGAGCCCCAGCATTTT
TRBV29-1	.	TRBJ1-5	few	CSVTGTGTHQPQHF	TGCAGCGTTACCGGTACAGGGACCCATCAGCCCCAGCATTTT
TRBV6-1	TRBD2	TRBJ2-4	few	CASSYAGGHIQYF	TGTGCCAGCAGTTACGCGGGGGGTCACATTCAGTACTTC
TRBV7-3	.	TRBJ2-3	many	CASSFGGSSTDTQYF	TGTGCCAGCAGCTTCGGAGGATCTAGCACAGATACGCAGTATTTT
TRBV6-1	TRBD2	TRBJ2-7	.	CASSEAQVAGEGKTYEQYF	TGTGCCAGCAGTGAAGCGCAAGTAGCGGGGGAGGGGAAGACCTACGAGCAGTACTTC
TRBV20-1	TRBD2	TRBJ2-7	.	CSARASSGGTYEQYF	TGCAGTGCTAGAGCCTCTAGCGGGGGGACCTACGAGCAGTACTTC
TRBV18	TRBD2	TRBJ2-2	.	CASSPPAGGTGELFF	TGTGCCAGCTCACCCCCAGCGGGGGGGACCGGGGAGCTGTTTTTT
TRBV9	TRBD2	TRBJ2-5	few	CASSVGEGRWQETQYF	TGTGCCAGCAGCGTAGGGGAGGGACGGTGGCAAGAGACCCAGTACTTC
TRBV3-1	.	TRBJ1-5	.	CASSQGGSDNQPQHF	TGTGCCAGCAGCCAGGGGGGATCGGACAATCAGCCCCAGCATTTT
TRBV27	.	TRBJ1-3	.	CASSPAGVGNTIYF	TGTGCCAGCTCCCCGGCTGGGGTTGGAAACACCATATATTTT
TRBV7-6	.	TRBJ2-7	.	CASSLQGRSYEQYF	TGTGCCAGCAGCTTGCAGGGACGGTCCTACGAGCAGTACTTC
TRBV20-1	TRBD1	TRBJ1-2	few	CSATTGGPIYGYTF	TGCAGTGCTACCACAGGGGGCCCTATCTATGGCTACACCTTC
TRBV3-1	TRBD1	TRBJ2-4	.	CASRRSTRQGIPGNIQYF	TGTGCCAGCAGGAGATCGACTAGACAGGGGATACCAGGAAACATTCAGTACTTC
TRBV19	.	TRBJ2-3	few	CASSIGRGTDGTDTQYF	TGTGCCAGTAGTATAGGTAGAGGGACGGACGGCACAGATACGCAGTATTTT
TRBV27	TRBD2	TRBJ2-1	.	CASSLVPSGRPFNEQFF	TGTGCCAGCAGTCTGGTCCCCAGCGGGAGGCCTTTTAATGAGCAGTTCTTC
TRBV5-5	.	TRBJ1-4	few	CASSLASRVWTNEKLFF	TGTGCCAGCAGCTTGGCCTCGAGGGTCTGGACTAATGAAAAACTGTTTTTT
TRBV10-1	TRBD1	TRBJ1-5	few	CASGTGRHQPQHF	TGCGCCAGCGGGACAGGCCGCCATCAGCCCCAGCATTTT
TRBV5-1	.	TRBJ1-6	.	CASSPGPSSYNSPLHF	TGCGCCAGCAGCCCTGGACCGAGCTCCTATAATTCACCCCTCCACTTT
TRBV6-2/TRBV6-3	TRBD1	TRBJ2-4	.	CASSPLDRGQNIQYF	TGTGCCAGCAGTCCCCTCGACAGGGGCCAAAACATTCAGTACTTC
TRBV12-3/TRBV12-4	TRBD2	TRBJ2-7	many	CASSLATSGGAYAYEQYF	TGTGCCAGCAGTTTAGCGACTAGCGGGGGGGCATACGCCTACGAGCAGTACTTC
TRBV6-1	.	TRBJ1-5	few	CASSESFGVGNQPQHF	TGTGCCAGCAGTGAATCGTTTGGGGTAGGCAATCAGCCCCAGCATTTT